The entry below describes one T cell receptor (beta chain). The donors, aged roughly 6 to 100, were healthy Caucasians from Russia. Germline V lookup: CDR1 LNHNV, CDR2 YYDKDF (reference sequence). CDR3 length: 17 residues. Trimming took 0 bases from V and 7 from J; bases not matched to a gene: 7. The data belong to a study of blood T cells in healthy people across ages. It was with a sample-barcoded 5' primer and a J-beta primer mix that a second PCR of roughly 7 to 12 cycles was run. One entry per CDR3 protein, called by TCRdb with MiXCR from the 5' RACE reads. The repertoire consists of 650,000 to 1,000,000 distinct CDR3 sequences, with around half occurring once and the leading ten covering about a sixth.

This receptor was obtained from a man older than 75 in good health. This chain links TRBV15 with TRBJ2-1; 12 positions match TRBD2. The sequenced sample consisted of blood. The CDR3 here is CATSREPRLAGVNEQFF. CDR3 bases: TGTGCCACCAGCAGAGAGCCCCGACTAGCGGGAGTTAATGAGCAGTTCTTC. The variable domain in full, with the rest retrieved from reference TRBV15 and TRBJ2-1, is DAMVIQNPRYQVTQFGKPVTLSCSQTLNHNVMYWYQQKSSQAPKLLFHYYDKDFNNEADTPDNFQSRRPNTSFCFLDIRSPGLGDTAMYLCATSREPRLAGVNEQFFGPGTRLTVL.